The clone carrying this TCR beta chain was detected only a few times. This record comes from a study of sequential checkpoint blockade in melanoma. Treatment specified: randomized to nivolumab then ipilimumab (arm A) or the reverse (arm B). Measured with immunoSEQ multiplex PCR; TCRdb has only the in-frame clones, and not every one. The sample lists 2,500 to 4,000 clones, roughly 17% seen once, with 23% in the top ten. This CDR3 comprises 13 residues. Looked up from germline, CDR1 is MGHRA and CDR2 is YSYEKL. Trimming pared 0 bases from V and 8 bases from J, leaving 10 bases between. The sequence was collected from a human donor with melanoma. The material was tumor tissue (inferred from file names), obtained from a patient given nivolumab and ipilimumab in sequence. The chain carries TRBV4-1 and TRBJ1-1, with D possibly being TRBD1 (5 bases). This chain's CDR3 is CASSQDRGGEAFF. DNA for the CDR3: TGCGCCAGCAGCCAAGATCGGGGGGGGGAAGCTTTCTTT.